These T cell receptor beta chains were read from a single sample in a study of CD8 T cells in ankylosing spondylitis. Using its own MiXCR run on the 5' RACE reads, TCRdb lists one record per CDR3 protein. The table shows 220,000 or so distinct CDR3 sequences, with around 19% occurring only once. Sequences were obtained from blood, either unsorted or a sorted T cell fraction (not recorded which). These receptors originate from a male donor with ankylosing spondylitis. Both conserved end residues are trimmed from each CDR3. Size is omitted from some rows. Given values are once, few, many or a class for expanded clones.

>many|TRBJ1-1|TRBV7-9
ASSLESGRTNTEAF
>-|TRBJ2-7|TRBV10-2
ASSSAGQTYEQY
>-|TRBJ2-1|TRBV6-5
ASSYELAGHNEQF
>few|TRBJ2-1|TRBV20-1
SASGSSGTYNEQF
>-|TRBJ1-1|TRBV20-1
SAPGEGQTEAF
>few|TRBJ2-7|TRBV27
ASRDRVRYEQY
>many|TRBJ1-1|TRBV18
ASSPPGTNTEAF
>many|TRBJ2-1|TRBV15
ATSRGSGGSDEQF
>-|TRBJ1-1|TRBV11-1
ASSLLREQGTEAF
>once|TRBJ2-7|TRBV4-1
ASSHRRTGDYEQY
>few|TRBJ2-4|TRBV6-2/TRBV6-3
ASSAHRTGGPQYIQY
>-|TRBJ2-7|TRBV20-1
SAIPLGEYEQY
>-|TRBJ2-1|TRBV13
ASSLREAEQF
>few|TRBJ1-2|TRBV7-9
ASSYPQGHPANYGYT
>-|TRBJ2-2|TRBV6-2/TRBV6-3
ASRPGTRINTGELF
>-|TRBJ2-3|TRBV9
ASSGPHLSTDTQY
>-|TRBJ2-2|TRBV7-8
ASSLVVFGELF
>-|TRBJ2-1|TRBV20-1
SARAATRHNEQF
>-|TRBJ2-2|TRBV12-3/TRBV12-4
ASSPPQGRVGELF
>many|TRBJ2-2|TRBV27
ASSLLRAGTGELF
>-|TRBJ1-1|TRBV5-1
ASSLFYGRLQNTEAF
>-|TRBJ1-1|TRBV5-1
ASSLMDSSPLEAF
>few|TRBJ2-2|TRBV7-3
ASSLLNTGGNTGELF
>many|TRBJ2-7|TRBV12-3/TRBV12-4
ASSYTPWTYEQY
>many|TRBJ2-1|TRBV20-1
SARAFGLSSSYNEQF
>-|TRBJ1-2|TRBV20-1
SAIPPGPYGYT
>-|TRBJ1-2|TRBV28
ASSSDRGYYGYT
>-|TRBJ1-2|TRBV7-9
ASSLDRGRSNYGYT
>-|TRBJ2-3|TRBV5-1
ASSLVGLAGFPTDTQY
>-|TRBJ2-7|TRBV4-1
ASSPEGATYEQY
>-|TRBJ2-1|TRBV7-9
ASSSKGQGILEQF
>-|TRBJ2-2|TRBV11-2
ASSMSGTGELF
>many|TRBJ1-5|TRBV12-3/TRBV12-4
ASSFYRGSNQPQH
>-|TRBJ2-1|TRBV5-8
ASSIVGGFYDEQF
>-|TRBJ2-5|TRBV3-1
ASSQGTSTPRETQY
>few|TRBJ1-2|TRBV9
ASSNRDRGGYGYT
>-|TRBJ2-1|TRBV6-2/TRBV6-3
ASSLAGDGNEQF
>-|TRBJ2-7|TRBV20-1
SARTSGSPYEQY
>-|TRBJ1-5|TRBV13
ANSSPGQPQH
>-|TRBJ2-7|TRBV5-6
ASSRNTGGILWEQY
>-|TRBJ2-5|TRBV11-1
ASSLTRDRGLETQY
>-|TRBJ2-7|TRBV15
ATSWAGGFYEQY
>-|TRBJ2-3|TRBV12-3/TRBV12-4
ASSLLAGGPVRGTDTQY
>few|TRBJ2-1|TRBV4-3
ASSQRLAEDEQF
>-|TRBJ2-7|TRBV9
ASSVGGGGGLEQY
>many|TRBJ2-5|TRBV12-3/TRBV12-4
ASSSELAGGLGETQY
>once|TRBJ2-2|TRBV7-6
ASSLNRELITGELF
>many|TRBJ1-6|TRBV6-1
ASSPETGIWDSPLH
>-|TRBJ1-1|TRBV27
ASSLLLGEAEAF